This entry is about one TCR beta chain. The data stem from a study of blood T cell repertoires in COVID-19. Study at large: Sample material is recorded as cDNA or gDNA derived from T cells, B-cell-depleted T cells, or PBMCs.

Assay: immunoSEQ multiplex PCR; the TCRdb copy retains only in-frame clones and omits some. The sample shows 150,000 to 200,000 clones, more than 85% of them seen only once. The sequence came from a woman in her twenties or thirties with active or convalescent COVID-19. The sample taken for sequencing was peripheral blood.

DNA for the CDR3: TGTGCCAGCAGCTTAATGGCGGGGATTGAAGCTTTCTTT. Protein: CASSLMAGIEAFF. The genes are TRBV7-9 and TRBJ1-1; D is unresolved. Germline-derived CDR1 and CDR2 are SEHNR and FQNEAQ (reference sequence). The V gene lost 2 bases and the J gene lost 7 bases, with 11 bases spanning the gap. The CDR3 is made up of 13 amino acids.